This T cell receptor (beta chain) originates from a study of blood T cell repertoires in COVID-19 (dated by TCRdb to the early 2020s). As for the study more broadly: Samples from collaborators originated in the United States, Italy and Spain and spanned both the acute and convalescent phases of COVID-19. The prospective study material was composed of cDNA or gDNA derived from T cells, B-cell-depleted T cells, or PBMCs. Subjects who had been exposed to COVID-19, were actively infected with it, or had recovered from it provided the deeply sampled blood TCRbeta repertoires that made up the dataset. The repertoires were released in a freely available public database meant as a resource for research on the immune response to SARS-CoV-2. The samples were drawn from the first 160 participants of the ongoing ImmuneRACE study and from 1,254 subjects provided by 6 global collaborators. Sample metadata almost always included a de-identified subject ID, COVID-19 status, age in years and sex. HLA class I and class II types, where available, came from metadata supplied by the sample provider rather than from assay-based typing.

About this clone itself: There is no known antigen for this receptor. Qualities for individual bases were not recorded, and no much larger clone is one base off.

Results and caveats for the whole study, not just this receptor: The quantity of clinical and demographic metadata differed by source and by participant and was supplied without curation.

The collaborating institutions used their own protocols to collect whole blood in K2EDTA tubes. For TCRbeta analysis, collaborator samples were shipped as frozen whole blood, as isolated PBMCs, or as DNA extracted from either sample type. CDR1 and CDR2 are drawn from the germline V gene: SGHAT, FQNNGV. V is cut by 0 bases and J by 0 bases, and the space between the germline ends is 7 bases. Taken from cysteine to phenylalanine, the CDR3 has 15 residues. The entry retains the CDR3 DNA only, 45 bases that are in frame from base 1. TCRbeta CDR3 regions were amplified from genomic DNA by means of the immunoSEQ Assay, a bias-controlled multiplex PCR. The paper's processing steps were these. Within the assay, amplification of reference gene primers was used to estimate how many nucleated cells each sample contained. To quantify the absolute abundance of each unique TCRbeta CDR3 rearrangement, sequence reads were collapsed and filtered. For each sample, productive Simpson clonality was calculated by taking the square root of Simpson's diversity index across productive rearrangements. This immuneACCESS table, as held by TCRdb, lists in-frame sequences with V and J called but not all clones. Of the missing ones, under half trace to an unresolved V gene in checked studies; the others have no known cause. The V and J calls and clone size are taken from that table; D and trimming were inferred from the DNA. The sample yields approximately 56,000 clones; approximately 83% were counted once. Around 7.2% of the sample rests with the top ten.

The sequenced material came from peripheral blood. This receptor was taken from a man in his 70s with active COVID-19. Here the chain combines TRBV11-2 and TRBJ2-3, with the D segment identity uncertain. For the CDR3, the sequence is CASSLERGSTDTQYF. Read as DNA, the sequence is TGTGCCAGCAGCTTAGAGCGCGGCAGCACAGATACGCAGTATTTT.